This T cell receptor (beta chain) is from a study of cytomegalovirus exposure and HLA in healthy donors (TCRdb year 2017). Concerning the study at large: In an earlier analysis of about 560 of the donors, roughly 300 Gb of sequence data and 90 million to 120 million unique TCR beta sequences from some 170 million T cells were reported. The study profiled the T cell repertoires of about 720 subjects by immunosequencing and related them to cytomegalovirus serostatus. Class I and class II HLA loci were covered by the typing at four-digit resolution. A later analysis re-examined previously published TCR beta repertoires from around 670 donors and added high-resolution HLA genotyping to investigate patterns of TCR occurrence. In an earlier analysis of a few hundred of the donors, high-throughput TCR beta sequencing was used to judge whether each TCR beta V gene segment behaved as functional or pseudogenic. All discovery cohort repertoires had been generated on a single sequencing platform. High-throughput TCR immunosequencing, statistical association of individual TCRs with disease status, and machine learning were combined to predict cytomegalovirus infection status. The number of typed donors differed by locus: about 629-630 for A, B, C, DRB1 and DQB1; 500 to 550 for DQA1; fewer than 610 for DPA1; and about 470 for DPB1. A later genetic analysis used genome-wide SNP genotypes for about 65% of the 666 donors, treating that subset as a discovery cohort. The genetic ancestry cluster associated with self-reported Caucasian donors included about 84% of the 350 to 500 genotyped donors. Roughly five DR-DQ haplotypes were handled as single units for association and clustering because linkage in the cohort was strong. Donor age, sex, ethnicity and CMV serostatus were compiled alongside the repertoire data. Roughly 300 gigabases of sequencing data and approximately 84 million unique TCR sequences were included in an early release covering about 600 HLA-typed donors. In addition to the first cohort of 650 to 750 subjects, a separate validation cohort of 120 different subjects was used. Across 398 genotyped donors of the cohort, an average of 235,054 unique TCR beta nucleotide sequences per donor were sequenced, and approximately 17% of those sequences were non-productive. In the later analysis, no new phenotypic data were used to find candidate immune exposures; instead, reliance was placed on TCR beta sequences and their occurrence across donors. The study aimed to test whether cataloging public T cell receptors could reveal signatures of past pathogen exposure.

Receptor libraries were prepared by the immunoSEQ multiplex PCR assay. For the multiplex PCR, a mixture combining 60 forward primers for TCR Vbeta segments and 13 reverse primers for TCR Jbeta segments was used. The CDR3 region of rearranged TCR beta genes was amplified from genomic DNA with a multiplex PCR assay. The Illumina HiSeq System was used to sequence the amplified TCR beta libraries as 87-base-pair reads. Concerning the study's data processing: A later analysis tallied around 87 million unique TCR beta chains across the 700 or so repertoires, and approximately 9.9 million of those chains were shared by two or more donors. Raw reads were error-corrected and collapsed into unique sequences by a nearest-neighbor algorithm in which closely related sequences were merged to remove PCR and sequencing errors. To assign V, D and J gene segments, CDR3 sequences were aligned to IMGT reference sequences. Each retained sequence needed at least a six-nucleotide match to both a V gene segment and a J gene segment. Rearrangements were classified as productive when the CDR3 lacked stop codons and remained in frame with V and J, and all other rearrangements were classified as non-productive. CDR3 was defined by IMGT convention, running from the second conserved V-encoded cysteine to the conserved J-encoded phenylalanine. In an earlier analysis of some 550 of the donors, sequences lacking an unambiguous match to a single V gene segment were excluded. An earlier analysis of about 600 of the donors called V segments functional above 56.7% productive rearrangements and segregating when the between-donor standard deviation exceeded 5%. A statistical classification framework was developed to diagnose cytomegalovirus status using the catalog of TCR beta chain sequences. V and J gene assignment, in a later analysis, came from comparing TCR nucleotide sequences with IMGT/GENE-DB human TR gene sequences. The TCRdist pipeline was used in a later analysis to assign CDR3 sequences and most-parsimonious VDJ recombination scenarios. In a later analysis, each TCR beta chain was defined by its CDR3 amino acid sequence together with its V-gene family, and reads without a unique V-gene family were excluded. A later analysis removed 592 highly shared, low-generation-probability nucleotide sequences to deal with suspected cross-contamination and a sequencing artifact. In a later analysis, a clonal expansion index was calculated for each public chain from normalized within-repertoire ranks of inferred template counts. Generation probabilities in a later analysis came from a VDJ recombination model fitted to out-of-frame rearrangements, and those results were checked against IGoR. A later analysis scored TCR-TCR, TCR-HLA and TCR-CMV co-occurrence with hypergeometric tests, applying a repertoire-size bias correction to TCR pairs. To estimate false discovery rates, a later analysis permuted the HLA or CMV assignments 20 times. A later analysis grouped co-occurring TCRs with DBSCAN, adding TCRdist sequence similarity when clustering within HLA-allele-positive subsets. Repertoires with fewer than 30,000 or more than 120,000 public chains, plus five repertoires with anomalous nucleotide sharing, were excluded from co-occurrence clustering. In TCRdb, the immuneACCESS table is reduced to in-frame sequences with V and J assigned. These tables do not hold every clone; where another copy was compared, an unresolved V gene accounts for under half, and the others remain unexplained. The D gene and trimming were derived from the DNA, and the V and J assignments and clone size from that table. The sample records approximately 100,000 clones, under 75% of which are singletons. About 2.5% of the sample is held by the ten biggest clonotypes.

Of note for this clone: No antigen is known for it. No much larger clone exists at a distance of one base, and base qualities are not known.

Results the study describes overall, beyond this receptor: In a later genetic analysis, a missense DCLRE1C variant was associated with V-gene and J-gene trimming of TCR beta chains, and the association was replicated in an independent cohort. Strong co-occurrence of HLA alleles, especially DR and DQ, made assigning TCR associations to individual alleles difficult. The earlier analysis of 587 of the donors excluded some 15 rarely observed V segments, including chromosome 9 orphons, because counts were too low. In a later analysis, 15,000 to 20,000 TCR beta sequences were associated with specific HLA alleles at a false discovery rate of 0.05. Because HLA typing was unavailable for some donors at each locus, only the typed subset was used in association tests. For the cohort, immune exposure information was limited to CMV serostatus. A later analysis reported that several top co-occurrence clusters appeared linked to parvovirus B19, influenza, CMV and Epstein-Barr virus. The classifier was reported to diagnose cytomegalovirus status with high specificity and sensitivity in both the original cohort and the validation cohort. Most TCR sequences were observed very rarely across donors, whereas some public TCRs were present in many individuals. A further reported finding was that TCR beta sequences accurately predicted the HLA-A and HLA-B alleles for most subjects in the first cohort. The presence/absence analyses assumed that sequencing depth was roughly uniform across donors, and that assumption may not be true. In a later analysis, the rate of TCR association differed among HLA loci, with DRB1 alleles having the most associated TCRs and HLA-C alleles having the fewest. According to a later genetic analysis, donors in an Asian-associated ancestry cluster had fewer N-insertions in productive TCRs than the approximately 630-donor mean. In an earlier analysis of some 500 of the donors, most TCR beta V segments appeared in productive rearrangements about 87% or about 30% of the time, broadly matching IMGT annotations. In a later analysis, most CMV-associated TCR beta chains were found to appear HLA-restricted, with HLA associations seemingly driven largely by CMV exposure. It was suggested by the authors that the approach could potentially be generalized to other disease states and immunological phenotypes. Only TCR beta chains were sequenced in this cohort, and the absence of alpha or paired-chain data limited detectable features. A cluster of highly shared sequence variants was judged likely to be a technical artifact of the sequencing pipeline. Correlated functional status among segregating V segments might be attributable to linkage disequilibrium, but an unknown experimental factor could not be ruled out. The study gave a list of 150 to 200 TCR beta chains associated with cytomegalovirus. A few of the identified cytomegalovirus-associated TCR beta chains were confirmed in vitro to be specific for cytomegalovirus antigens. In a later analysis, HLA-associated TCR beta chains were found to be more clonally expanded and to have lower generation probabilities than equally common non-associated chains.

In total, fewer than 750 healthy bone marrow donors made up the cohort. At the time of sampling, every cohort member was nominally healthy, though immune exposures that went unrecorded were likely present. CMV serostatus was recorded as positive for 250 to 300 and negative for about 50% of the roughly 670 cohort members, whereas no CMV serostatus was recorded for the donor in question. A peripheral blood sample was collected from each donor, and TCR beta sequencing was performed on peripheral blood mononuclear cells. The Qiagen DNeasy Blood Extraction Kit was used to extract genomic DNA from the blood cell samples. The receptor comes from a human donor in good health. Sequencing was performed on PBMCs.

The nucleotide sequence reads as follows: TGTGCCAGCAGCCAACCAGGGGGCGGGTACAATGAGCAGTTCTTC. Translated, this gives CASSQPGGGYNEQFF. This chain is built from TRBV7-9 and TRBJ2-1; TRBD1 fits 8 bases in the junction. V loses 5 bases at its end and J loses 4 bases; junction bases beyond the gene matches: 7. Based on the germline V gene (reference sequence), the CDR1 and CDR2 sequences are SEHNR and FQNEAQ. Including cysteine and phenylalanine, the CDR3 has 15 amino acids. The sequence is cut down to CDR3 DNA, 45 bases in frame from base 1. The reference TRBV7-9 and TRBJ2-1 proteins fill in what lies around the CDR3, so the full variable domain reads DTGVSQNPRHKITKRGQNVTFRCDPISEHNRLYWYRQTLGQGPEFLTYFQNEAQLEKSRLLSDRFSAERPKGSFSTLEIQRTEQGDSAMYLCASSQPGGGYNEQFFGPGTRLTVL.